This is a list of T cell receptor beta chains from one sample in a study of OX40 agonist ivuxolimab in advanced cancers. Profiling relied on immunoSEQ multiplex PCR, and the TCRdb table lists in-frame clones only, not all of them. The table has 70,000 or so clones, about 80% seen once. This specimen consisted of CD4+ or CD8+ T cells sorted from blood, obtained in a trial of the OX40 agonist ivuxolimab. These TCRs come from an adult with an advanced solid tumor such as melanoma, head and neck, liver or kidney cancer. The CDR3 runs from the conserved cysteine through the conserved F or W. A D gene is named only where the DNA matches it firmly. Clone sizes are given selectively: once, few, many, or a class where the clone is expanded.

j_call: TRBJ1-5; clone_size: once; v_call: TRBV7-8; d_call: -; cdr3_aa: CASSLEGYQPQHF; cdr3_nt: TGTGCCAGCAGCTTAGAAGGGTATCAGCCCCAGCATTTT
j_call: TRBJ2-1; clone_size: -; v_call: TRBV10-2; d_call: TRBD2; cdr3_aa: CASSESGLAGGRVKSEQFF; cdr3_nt: TGCGCCAGCAGTGAGTCGGGACTAGCGGGGGGCCGGGTAAAAAGTGAGCAGTTCTTC
j_call: TRBJ2-1; clone_size: -; v_call: TRBV28; d_call: -; cdr3_aa: CASSFEFPYNEQFF; cdr3_nt: TGTGCCAGCAGTTTTGAGTTTCCCTACAATGAGCAGTTCTTC
j_call: TRBJ2-5; clone_size: once; v_call: TRBV15; d_call: TRBD2; cdr3_aa: CATSRIQRGWGEETQYF; cdr3_nt: TGTGCCACCAGCAGAATCCAGCGGGGATGGGGAGAGGAGACCCAGTACTTC
j_call: TRBJ1-6; clone_size: once; v_call: TRBV5-1; d_call: -; cdr3_aa: CASSPTTGLLISPLHF; cdr3_nt: TGCGCCAGCAGCCCGACTACAGGCCTTCTAATTTCACCCCTCCACTTT
j_call: TRBJ1-5; clone_size: -; v_call: TRBV2; d_call: TRBD1; cdr3_aa: CASSRRGYSNQPQHF; cdr3_nt: TGTGCCAGCAGTCGCAGGGGGTATAGCAATCAGCCCCAGCATTTT
j_call: TRBJ1-3; clone_size: few; v_call: TRBV5-1; d_call: -; cdr3_aa: CASSTWGGSSGNTIYF; cdr3_nt: TGCGCCAGCAGCACCTGGGGAGGGAGCTCTGGAAACACCATATATTTT
j_call: TRBJ1-5; clone_size: -; v_call: TRBV6-5; d_call: TRBD1; cdr3_aa: CASSYSGGGRQPQHF; cdr3_nt: TGTGCCAGCAGTTACTCGGGAGGGGGCAGGCAGCCCCAGCATTTT
j_call: TRBJ2-7; clone_size: once; v_call: TRBV6-5; d_call: -; cdr3_aa: CASSYSGSGTYEQYF; cdr3_nt: TGTGCCAGCAGTTACTCAGGGTCTGGTACCTACGAGCAGTACTTC
j_call: TRBJ2-7; clone_size: -; v_call: TRBV5-1; d_call: -; cdr3_aa: CASSFTGYEQYF; cdr3_nt: TGCGCCAGCAGCTTTACAGGTTACGAGCAGTACTTC
j_call: TRBJ2-7; clone_size: -; v_call: TRBV4-1; d_call: TRBD2; cdr3_aa: CASSRPSGGSYEQYF; cdr3_nt: TGCGCCAGCAGCCGCCCTTCGGGGGGGAGCTACGAGCAGTACTTC
j_call: TRBJ2-2; clone_size: -; v_call: TRBV7-2; d_call: -; cdr3_aa: CASSLRRGANTGELFF; cdr3_nt: TGTGCCAGCAGCTTACGGCGGGGAGCGAACACCGGGGAGCTGTTTTTT
j_call: TRBJ1-2; clone_size: -; v_call: TRBV11-2; d_call: -; cdr3_aa: CASSPAYGYTF; cdr3_nt: TGTGCCAGCAGCCCGGCCTATGGCTACACCTTC
j_call: TRBJ2-1; clone_size: once; v_call: TRBV5-1; d_call: -; cdr3_aa: CASRGTAENEQFF; cdr3_nt: TGCGCCAGCAGAGGGACCGCGGAGAATGAGCAGTTCTTC
j_call: TRBJ2-7; clone_size: -; v_call: TRBV5-1; d_call: -; cdr3_aa: CASSLGPGTRTYEQYF; cdr3_nt: TGCGCCAGCAGCTTGGGCCCCGGGACAAGGACCTACGAGCAGTACTTC
j_call: TRBJ1-5; clone_size: once; v_call: TRBV6-1; d_call: -; cdr3_aa: CASSEKSPQHF; cdr3_nt: TGTGCCAGCAGTGAAAAGAGCCCCCAGCATTTT
j_call: TRBJ2-5; clone_size: -; v_call: TRBV10-3; d_call: -; cdr3_aa: CAIGRGGRETQYF; cdr3_nt: TGTGCCATCGGCCGGGGTGGGAGGGAGACCCAGTACTTC
j_call: TRBJ1-2; clone_size: -; v_call: TRBV6-5; d_call: -; cdr3_aa: CASSYSGVQSNYGYTF; cdr3_nt: TGTGCCAGCAGTTACTCAGGTGTCCAGTCTAACTATGGCTACACCTTC
j_call: TRBJ2-7; clone_size: -; v_call: TRBV18; d_call: -; cdr3_aa: CASSDLMFRYF; cdr3_nt: TGTGCCAGCTCGGACCTTATGTTCAGGTACTTC
j_call: TRBJ1-4; clone_size: -; v_call: TRBV5-1; d_call: -; cdr3_aa: CASSLSRGPPNEKLFF; cdr3_nt: TGCGCCAGCAGCTTGAGCAGGGGTCCCCCTAATGAAAAACTGTTTTTT
j_call: TRBJ2-1; clone_size: -; v_call: TRBV19; d_call: TRBD2; cdr3_aa: CASSSIAGGIYNEQFF; cdr3_nt: TGTGCCAGTAGTTCTATAGCGGGAGGGATTTACAATGAGCAGTTCTTC
j_call: TRBJ2-7; clone_size: -; v_call: TRBV7-8; d_call: -; cdr3_aa: CASSLGREQYF; cdr3_nt: TGTGCCAGCAGCTTAGGCAGGGAGCAGTACTTC
j_call: TRBJ2-1; clone_size: -; v_call: TRBV30; d_call: TRBD2; cdr3_aa: CAWRKGPAGGEQFF; cdr3_nt: TGTGCCTGGAGGAAGGGGCCCGCGGGAGGGGAGCAGTTCTTC
j_call: TRBJ2-3; clone_size: -; v_call: TRBV7-2; d_call: -; cdr3_aa: CASSLRRGGGTTDTQYF; cdr3_nt: TGTGCCAGCAGTCTGCGAAGGGGAGGGGGGACCACAGATACGCAGTATTTT
j_call: TRBJ1-2; clone_size: -; v_call: TRBV11-2; d_call: -; cdr3_aa: CASSRGGDGYTF; cdr3_nt: TGTGCCAGCAGCCGTGGGGGGGATGGCTACACCTTC
j_call: TRBJ2-1; clone_size: -; v_call: TRBV11-2; d_call: TRBD1; cdr3_aa: CASSLLQGNEQFF; cdr3_nt: TGTGCCAGCAGCTTACTACAGGGGAATGAGCAGTTCTTC
j_call: TRBJ1-2; clone_size: -; v_call: TRBV28; d_call: -; cdr3_aa: CASSWQEHGYTF; cdr3_nt: TGTGCCAGCAGTTGGCAGGAGCATGGCTACACCTTC
j_call: TRBJ2-1; clone_size: -; v_call: TRBV28; d_call: TRBD2; cdr3_aa: CASSLLGGYNEQFF; cdr3_nt: TGTGCCAGCAGTTTACTCGGGGGGTACAATGAGCAGTTCTTC